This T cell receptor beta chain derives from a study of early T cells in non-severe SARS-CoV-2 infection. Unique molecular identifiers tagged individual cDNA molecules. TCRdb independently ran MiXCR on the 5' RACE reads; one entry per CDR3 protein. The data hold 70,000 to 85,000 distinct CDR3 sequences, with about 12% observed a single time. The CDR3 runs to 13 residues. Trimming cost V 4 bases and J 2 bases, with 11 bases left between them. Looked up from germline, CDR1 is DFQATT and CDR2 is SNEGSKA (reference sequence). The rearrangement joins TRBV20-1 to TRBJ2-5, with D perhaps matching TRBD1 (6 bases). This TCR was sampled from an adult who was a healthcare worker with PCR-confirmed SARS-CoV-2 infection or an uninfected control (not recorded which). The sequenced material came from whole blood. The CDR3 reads CSAIAGDQETQYF. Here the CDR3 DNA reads TGCAGTGCTATCGCAGGGGATCAAGAGACCCAGTACTTC.